This T cell receptor (beta chain) was retrieved from a study of cytomegalovirus exposure and HLA in healthy donors. The wider study: The study placed 80% to 90% of its approximately 400 genotyped donors in the Caucasian-associated ancestry cluster. Study-level results: Donors were assumed by presence/absence analyses to have roughly uniform sequencing depth. The study carried out a later analysis of TCR beta sequences. It associated some 15,000 of them with specific HLA alleles at a false discovery rate of 0.05.

The PCR ran on 60 Vbeta and 13 Jbeta primers. Per the original methods: Counted up in a later analysis, unique TCR beta chains came to approximately 77 million, with around 12 million shared. Measured with immunoSEQ multiplex PCR; TCRdb has only the in-frame clones, and not every one. That table supplies the V and J calls and clone size; D and trimming were determined from the DNA. This table has 150,000 to 200,000 clones, 77% appearing once. From germline, CDR1 is SGHDT and CDR2 YYEEEE. The CDR3 loop spans 18 amino acids. The V end lost 3 bases, the J end lost 1 base, and 21 bases lay between the germline ends. A word on this clone: Its cognate antigen is unknown.

Source material: PBMCs. The origin of this receptor is a woman in her 30s in good health and CMV-seropositive. The gene calls are TRBV5-6 and TRBJ2-3; D may be TRBD2 (6 bases). The CDR3 region is CASSYWTGVRGGTDTQYF. DNA of the CDR3: TGTGCCAGCAGCTATTGGACGGGAGTAAGGGGCGGCACAGATACGCAGTATTTT.